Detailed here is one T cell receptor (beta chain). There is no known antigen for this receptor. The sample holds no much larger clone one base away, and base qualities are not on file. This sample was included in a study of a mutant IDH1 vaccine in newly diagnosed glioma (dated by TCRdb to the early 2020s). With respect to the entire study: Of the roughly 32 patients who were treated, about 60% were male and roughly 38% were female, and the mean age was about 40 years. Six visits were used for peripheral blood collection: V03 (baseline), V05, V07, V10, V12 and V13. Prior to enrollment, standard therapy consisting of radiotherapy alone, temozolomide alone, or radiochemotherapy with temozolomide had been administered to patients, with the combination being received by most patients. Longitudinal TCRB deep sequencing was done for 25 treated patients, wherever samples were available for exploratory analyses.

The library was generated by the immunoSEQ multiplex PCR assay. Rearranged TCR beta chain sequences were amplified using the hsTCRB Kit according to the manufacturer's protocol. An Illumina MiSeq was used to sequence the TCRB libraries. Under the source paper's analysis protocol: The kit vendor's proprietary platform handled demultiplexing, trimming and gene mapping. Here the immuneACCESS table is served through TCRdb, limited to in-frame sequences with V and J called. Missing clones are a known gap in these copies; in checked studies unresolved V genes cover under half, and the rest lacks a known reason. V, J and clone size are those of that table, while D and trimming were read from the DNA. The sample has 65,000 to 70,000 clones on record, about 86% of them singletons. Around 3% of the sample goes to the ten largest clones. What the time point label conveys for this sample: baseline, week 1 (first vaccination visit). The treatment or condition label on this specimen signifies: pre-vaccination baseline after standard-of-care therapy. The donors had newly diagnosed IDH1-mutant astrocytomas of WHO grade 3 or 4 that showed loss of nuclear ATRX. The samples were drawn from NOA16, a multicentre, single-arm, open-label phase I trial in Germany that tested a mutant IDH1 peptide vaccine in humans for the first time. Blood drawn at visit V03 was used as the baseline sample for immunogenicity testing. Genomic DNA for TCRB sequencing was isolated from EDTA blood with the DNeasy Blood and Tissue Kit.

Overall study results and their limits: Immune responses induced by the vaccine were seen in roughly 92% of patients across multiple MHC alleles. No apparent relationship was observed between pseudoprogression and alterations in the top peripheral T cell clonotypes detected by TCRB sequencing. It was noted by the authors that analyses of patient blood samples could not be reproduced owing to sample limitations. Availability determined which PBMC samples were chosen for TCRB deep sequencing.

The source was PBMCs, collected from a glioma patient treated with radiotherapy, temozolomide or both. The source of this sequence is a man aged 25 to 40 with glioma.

The nucleotide sequence reads TGTGCCAGCAGCGTTGGTGAAGCTTTCTTT. This gives the protein CASSVGEAFF. This receptor chain uses TRBV6-5 and TRBJ1-1; the D gene identity is not certain. CDR1 and CDR2, per the germline V gene, are MNHEY and SVGAGI. The junction shows trimming of 6 bases on V and 7 bases on J, plus 6 bases between the germline ends. The CDR3 covers 10 residues, taking in both the cysteine and the phenylalanine. Here the CDR3 DNA is all that survives: 30 bases in frame from base 1.